Listed here are 10 T cell receptor beta chains from one sample, sequenced in a study of cytomegalovirus exposure and HLA in healthy donors. Primers for the PCR totalled 60 Vbeta and 13 Jbeta. Assay: immunoSEQ multiplex PCR; the TCRdb copy retains only in-frame clones and omits some. Here the sample table reports around 100,000 clones. The sample was PBMCs. Receptor source: a man over 45 in good health and CMV-seronegative.

V is TRBV19 and J is TRBJ1-2, with D possibly TRBD1 on 6 matching bases. The length of the CDR3 is 14 residues. Germline CDR1 and CDR2: LNHDA and SQIVND (reference sequence). V lost 5 bases, J lost 5 bases, and 15 bases lay in between. Here the CDR3 reads CASSFRTEPYGYTF. The CDR3 bases are TGTGCCAGTAGTTTTAGGACAGAGCCATATGGCTACACCTTC.

This sequence joins TRBV29-1 and TRBJ2-7; 9 bases line up with TRBD2. The CDR3 is made up of 14 amino acids. V shed 0 bases and J 0 bases; nucleotides not matched to a gene: 0. Germline V gene sequence: CDR1 SQVTM, CDR2 ANQGSEA. CDR3 coding DNA: TGCAGCGTTGAAGATAGCGGGAGCTCCTACGAGCAGTACTTC. It specifies CSVEDSGSSYEQYF.

The rearrangement uses TRBV7-6 and TRBJ1-5; D is ambiguous. The V end was cut by 1 base, the J end by 6 bases, with 7 bases between. Germline V lookup: CDR1 SGHVS, CDR2 FNYEAQ. CDR3 length: 13 amino acids. CDR3 sequence: CASSLGGSQPQHF. The CDR3 bases are TGTGCCAGCAGCTTAGGTGGGAGTCAGCCCCAGCATTTT.

Concerning this clone: Other DNA sequences in the same sample also yield this CDR3. This chain joins TRBV6-5 and TRBJ1-1, with D possibly TRBD1 on 5 matching bases. The CDR3 is 13 residues long. V was pared by 0 bases and J by 4 bases, with 6 bases between. CDR1 is MNHEY and CDR2 is SVGAGI in the germline V gene. In DNA, the CDR3 is TGTGCCAGCAGTTACTCCGGGGGCACTGAAGCTTTCTTT. Translating it yields CASSYSGGTEAFF.

This chain links TRBV10-3 with TRBJ1-1; D gene ambiguous. V was pared by 2 bases and J by 1 base, with 11 bases between. CDR3 length: 15 amino acids. CDR1 and CDR2 (germline): ENHRY, SYGVKD. This CDR3 reads CAISEVGGRNTEAFF. CDR3 bases: TGTGCCATCAGTGAGGTTGGAGGGAGGAACACTGAAGCTTTCTTT.

The chain links TRBV4-1 to TRBJ1-1; D call uncertain. The CDR3 spans 13 residues. Germline V gene data show CDR1 as MGHRA and CDR2 as YSYEKL. Trimming cost V 4 bases and J 1 base, with 7 bases left between them. As DNA, the CDR3 is TGCGCCAGCAGCCTTTCACAGAACACTGAAGCTTTCTTT. This translates into CASSLSQNTEAFF.

The chain couples TRBV30 to TRBJ2-5; 9 bases are a match to TRBD2. CDR1 GTSNPN and CDR2 SVGIG come from the germline V gene (reference sequence). V shed 0 bases and J 4 bases; nucleotides not matched to a gene: 0. This CDR3 is 13 amino acids long. The CDR3: CAWSVAGGETQYF. As DNA, the CDR3 is TGTGCCTGGAGTGTAGCGGGGGGAGAGACCCAGTACTTC.

Here the CDR3 DNA reads TGCGCCAGCAGCCTGGACAGGGATACCTACGAGCAGTACTTC. This translates into CASSLDRDTYEQYF. The gene calls are TRBV4-1 and TRBJ2-7; 8 nucleotides line up with TRBD1. Trimming at V came to 4 bases and at J to 2 bases, leaving 4 bases not matched to a gene. Germline assignment: CDR1 MGHRA and CDR2 YSYEKL. There are 14 residues in the CDR3.

J is TRBJ1-5 and V is TRBV6-6, with a tentative D call TRBD1 (5 bases). The CDR3 has 13 amino acids. V lost 6 bases and J 7 bases, leaving 13 bases between the germline ends. Germline CDR1 MNHNY, CDR2 SVGAGI (reference sequence). DNA for the CDR3: TGTGCCAGCAGCTCAGGGTACCGGCAGCCCCAGCATTTT. Encoded protein: CASSSGYRQPQHF.

This sequence joins TRBV4-3 and TRBJ1-4, with 10 bases matching TRBD1. The CDR3 is made up of 15 amino acids. Trimming took 1 base from V and 4 from J; bases not matched to a gene: 0. The V gene's germline CDR1 is LGHNA and CDR2 YSLEER. This CDR3 reads CASSQGTGGNEKLFF. The CDR3 DNA reads TGCGCCAGCAGCCAAGGGACAGGGGGTAATGAAAAACTGTTTTTT.